These 32 T cell receptor beta chains were all obtained from the same sample, sequenced in a study of cytomegalovirus exposure and HLA in healthy donors. Using immunoSEQ multiplex PCR, the repertoire was profiled, and TCRdb retains in-frame clones only, with some absent. Of 100,000 to 150,000 clones listed, around 92% are singletons. The sequenced sample consisted of PBMCs. These receptors all come from a man in his thirties or forties in good health and CMV-seronegative.

The V call is TRBV27, the J call TRBJ2-7, with 9 bases fitting TRBD1. J lost 8 bases, V lost 5 bases, and 7 bases had no gene match. This CDR3 contains 13 residues. Germline CDR1 and CDR2: MNHEY and SMNVEV (reference sequence). This chain's CDR3 is CASSPRQGGKQYF. The CDR3 coding sequence is TGTGCCAGCAGTCCCCGACAGGGGGGTAAGCAGTACTTC.

This chain uses TRBV6-6 with TRBJ1-1; 7 nucleotides line up with TRBD1. Germline V gene data show CDR1 as MNHNY and CDR2 as SVGAGI (reference sequence). V lost 5 bases and J lost 5; bases outside the gene matches: 11. The CDR3 has 15 residues. CDR3 bases: TGTGCCAGCAGTCACGGACAGGATTCGGGGACTGAAGCTTTCTTT. Translating gives CASSHGQDSGTEAFF.

This clone was counted a single time. The rearrangement uses TRBV27 and TRBJ2-3; TRBD2 matches 11 bases. The V segment lost 5 bases and the J segment 2 bases; nucleotides outside the gene matches: 6. Germline loops: CDR1 MNHEY, CDR2 SMNVEV (reference sequence). The CDR3 extends over 16 amino acids. The DNA of the CDR3 is TGTGCCAGCAGTGACGGGACTAGCGGATACACAGATACGCAGTATTTT. It is translated as CASSDGTSGYTDTQYF.

The rearrangement uses TRBV5-4 and TRBJ2-3; possible D gene TRBD2, 6 bases. This CDR3 has 14 residues. Trimming took 5 bases from V and 4 from J, leaving 14 bases between them. The V gene's germline CDR1 is SGHNT and CDR2 YYREEE (reference sequence). CDR3 sequence: CASRAGTFPDTQYF. Here the CDR3 DNA reads TGTGCCAGCAGGGCCGGGACTTTCCCAGATACGCAGTATTTT.

The gene calls are TRBV2 and TRBJ1-1; 10 positions match TRBD1. Germline trimming cut 4 bases from V and 4 bases from J; bases unmatched to any gene: 9. CDR1 and CDR2 (germline): SNHLY, FYNNEI. The length of the CDR3 is 16 residues. The CDR3 DNA is TGTGCCAGCAGTGCGACAGGGGGCCTCGGCGTCACTGAAGCTTTCTTT. It yields the protein CASSATGGLGVTEAFF.

J is TRBJ2-7 and V is TRBV10-3; TRBD1 matches 7 bases. The CDR3 contains 14 residues. The germline V gene has CDR1 ENHRY and CDR2 SYGVKD. The J segment lost 5 bases and the V segment lost 3 bases, leaving 7 bases of the junction unmatched. This CDR3 is CAISENDRVDEQYF. The DNA of the CDR3 is TGTGCCATCAGTGAAAATGACAGGGTAGACGAGCAGTACTTC.

The V call is TRBV7-9, the J call TRBJ1-4; no definite D call. CDR1 and CDR2 from the germline V gene are SEHNR and FQNEAQ (reference sequence). V lost 3 bases to trimming and J lost 8 bases, with 16 bases between them. CDR3 length: 15 residues. The CDR3 sequence is CASSFSPHRGEKLFF. As DNA, the CDR3 is TGTGCCAGCAGCTTCTCTCCCCATAGAGGCGAAAAACTGTTTTTT.

This sequence joins TRBV14 and TRBJ1-6; D may be TRBD1 (6 bases). This CDR3 is built from 13 residues. Per germline, CDR1 SGHDN and CDR2 FVKESK. Trimming took off 4 bases at V and 9 bases at J, with 10 bases between the two ends. The CDR3: CASSPRTASPLHF. In nucleotides, the CDR3 is TGTGCCAGCAGCCCTCGGACAGCTTCACCCCTCCACTTT.

The CDR3 region is CASSIGVHNQPQHF. The DNA of the CDR3 is TGTGCCAGCAGTATCGGGGTACACAATCAGCCCCAGCATTTT. The rearrangement uses TRBV27 and TRBJ1-5, with D unclear. The CDR3 sequence is 14 residues long. Trimming removed 5 bases at V and 3 bases at J, with 11 bases between. Germline values: CDR1 MNHEY, CDR2 SMNVEV (reference sequence).

The chain recombines TRBV7-6 with TRBJ2-6, with a weak D call TRBD1 (6 bases). Germline CDR1 SGHVS, CDR2 FNYEAQ. CDR3 length equals 17 residues. V shed 4 bases and J shed 0 bases, with 13 bases lying between them. The CDR3 DNA reads TGTGCCAGCAGCTATCGACAGGCATCCTCTGGGGCCAACGTCCTGACTTTC. Protein: CASSYRQASSGANVLTF.

This chain joins TRBV9 and TRBJ1-1; D is undetermined. Per the germline V gene, CDR1 is SGDLS and CDR2 is YYNGEE. The length of the CDR3 is 16 residues. V shed 0 bases and J shed 1 base, with 13 bases lying between them. CDR3 region: CASSVVREAANTEAFF. The DNA of the CDR3 is TGTGCCAGCAGCGTAGTAAGGGAAGCGGCGAACACTGAAGCTTTCTTT.

The rearrangement links TRBV7-8 to TRBJ1-4; perhaps TRBD1 as D (5 bases). The germline V gene encodes CDR1 SGHVS and CDR2 FQNEAQ. The CDR3 loop spans 15 amino acids. V lost 3 bases to trimming and J lost 4 bases, with 12 bases between them. The CDR3 spells CASSFSDRYNEKLFF. CDR3 sequence (DNA): TGTGCCAGCAGCTTCTCAGACAGATATAATGAAAAACTGTTTTTT.

V is TRBV27 and J is TRBJ2-7; 12 bases match TRBD2. The CDR3 runs to 15 residues. Unmatched junction bases numbered 6, after V lost 7 bases and J lost 2 bases. The germline CDR1 and CDR2 sequences are MNHEY and SMNVEV (reference sequence). CDR3 nucleotide sequence: TGTGCCAGCAAACTAGCGGGGGGCTCCACCTACGAGCAGTACTTC. Translating it yields CASKLAGGSTYEQYF.

The rearrangement links TRBV28 to TRBJ2-4, with TRBD1 identical over 12 bases. The CDR3 is 17 residues long. In germline, CDR1 is MDHEN, CDR2 SYDVKM. The V gene end was trimmed by 5 bases and the J gene end by 1 base; junction bases not matched to a gene: 6. The CDR3 loop reads CASSPPGQGAAKNIQYF. DNA of the CDR3: TGTGCCAGCAGTCCGCCGGGACAGGGGGCGGCCAAAAACATTCAGTACTTC.

The genes are TRBV7-9 and TRBJ1-5; 7 positions agree with TRBD1. V lost 5 bases, J lost 5 bases, and 3 bases stayed unmatched. Per germline, CDR1 SEHNR and CDR2 FQNEAQ (reference sequence). The CDR3 sequence is 13 residues long. The CDR3 loop is CASSAGTDQPQHF. CDR3 sequence (DNA): TGTGCCAGCAGCGCGGGGACAGATCAGCCCCAGCATTTT. The full variable domain, rest sourced from reference TRBV7-9 and TRBJ1-5, is DTGVSQNPRHKITKRGQNVTFRCDPISEHNRLYWYRQTLGQGPEFLTYFQNEAQLEKSRLLSDRFSAERPKGSFSTLEIQRTEQGDSAMYLCASSAGTDQPQHFGDGTRLSIL.

J is TRBJ1-1 and V is TRBV19, with D tentatively TRBD1 (5 bases). Trimming stripped 8 bases from V and 1 base from J, with 11 bases between. The CDR3 runs 13 residues. CDR1 and CDR2 (germline): LNHDA, SQIVND (reference sequence). DNA for the CDR3: TGTGCCAGTTCGGGACTCACGAACACTGAAGCTTTCTTT. This sequence encodes CASSGLTNTEAFF.

The chain links TRBV5-1 to TRBJ1-4; TRBD1 aligns across 7 bases. The germline V gene encodes CDR1 SGHRS and CDR2 YFSETQ. This CDR3 region has 14 residues. V shed 3 bases, J shed 7 bases, and the junction held 6 bases outside the gene matches. The CDR3 spells CASSSGTEGEKLFF. The DNA of the CDR3 is TGCGCCAGCAGCTCCGGGACAGAGGGTGAAAAACTGTTTTTT.

J is TRBJ2-5 and V is TRBV28, with 8 bases that match TRBD1. The germline V gene has CDR1 MDHEN and CDR2 SYDVKM. The length of the CDR3 is 14 residues. The V segment lost 6 bases and the J segment 1 base; nucleotides outside the gene matches: 4. The CDR3 region is CASRTGQGQETQYF. The CDR3 nucleotides read TGTGCCAGCAGGACCGGACAGGGCCAAGAGACCCAGTACTTC.

The chain links TRBV4-2 to TRBJ2-5; 7 bases match TRBD1. This CDR3 is built from 14 residues. Germline lookup yields CDR1 LGHNA and CDR2 YNFKEQ. J lost 5 bases, V lost 1 base, and 4 bases had no gene match. CDR3 DNA sequence: TGTGCCAGCAGCCAAGGAGGGGGCGCGGAGACCCAGTACTTC. It specifies CASSQGGGAETQYF.

This clone is a singleton in its sample. This chain joins TRBV23-1 and TRBJ1-1; a weak D match, TRBD1 (6 bases). TRBV23-1 is an ORF, with its function uncertain. The CDR3 is 16 residues long. Trimming shortened V by 1 base and J by 3 bases, and 15 bases separated the two germline ends. This CDR3 reads CASSQFNGTKDTEAFF. In DNA form, the CDR3 reads TGCGCCAGCAGTCAATTTAACGGGACAAAGGACACTGAAGCTTTCTTT.

The gene calls are TRBV2 and TRBJ1-6, with D possibly TRBD1 on 5 matching bases. Trimming took off 0 bases at V and 3 bases at J, with 9 bases between the two ends. The CDR3 sequence is 16 residues long. The V gene's germline CDR1 is SNHLY and CDR2 FYNNEI. Here the CDR3 reads CASSEARGNYNSPLHF. Written as DNA, the CDR3 is TGTGCCAGCAGTGAAGCGCGGGGGAACTATAATTCACCCCTCCACTTT.

The chain uses TRBV14 and TRBJ2-2; D might be TRBD1 (6 bases). Trimming stripped 4 bases from V and 2 bases from J, with 17 bases between. This CDR3 region has 17 residues. CDR1 and CDR2 (germline): SGHDN, FVKESK. The CDR3 loop reads CASSLNLGGPNTGELFF. The CDR3, as DNA: TGTGCCAGCAGCCTAAACTTAGGGGGACCCAACACCGGGGAGCTGTTTTTT.

This chain joins TRBV19 and TRBJ1-2; D is ambiguous. The CDR3 sequence is 13 residues long. The V gene lost 3 bases and the J gene lost 5 bases, with 10 bases spanning the gap. Germline values: CDR1 LNHDA, CDR2 SQIVND (reference sequence). The CDR3 region has the DNA TGTGCCAGTAGTATCCCCCAGAAGTATGGCTACACCTTC. Encoded protein: CASSIPQKYGYTF.

The J gene is TRBJ1-6, the V gene TRBV5-1; 10 nucleotides agree with TRBD1. The CDR3 loop spans 14 amino acids. V shed 5 bases and J 10 bases; nucleotides not matched to a gene: 6. Germline CDR1 and CDR2: SGHRS and YFSETQ. The CDR3 protein is CASRVGTGESPLHF. The CDR3 DNA is TGCGCCAGCAGAGTAGGGACAGGGGAGTCACCCCTCCACTTT.

The rearrangement links TRBV7-2 to TRBJ1-5, with unresolved D. The germline V gene has CDR1 SGHTA and CDR2 FQGNSA. Between the trimmed V and J ends, which lost 2 bases and 12 bases, there was a span of 20 bases. The length of the CDR3 is 15 residues. Here the CDR3 DNA reads TGTGCCAGCAGCTTAAGCCGAAGCGCGGCCCTCGACCAGCATTTT. This codes for CASSLSRSAALDQHF. Using reference TRBV7-2 and TRBJ1-5 for the parts outside the CDR3, the full variable domain is GAGVSQSPSNKVTEKGKDVELRCDPISGHTALYWYRQSLGQGLEFLIYFQGNSAPDKSGLPSDRFSAERTGGSVSTLTIQRTQQEDSAVYLCASSLSRSAALDQHFGDGTRLSIL.

The rearrangement uses TRBV10-3 and TRBJ2-7, with a possible D match to TRBD2 (5 bases). Trimming cost V 4 bases and J 6 bases, with 16 bases left between them. Looked up from germline, CDR1 is ENHRY and CDR2 is SYGVKD. There are 14 residues in the CDR3. CDR3 DNA sequence: TGTGCCATCAGTGGGACCCCCGGGGTGGGCGAGCAGTACTTC. Its protein product is CAISGTPGVGEQYF.

The chain carries TRBV5-6 and TRBJ1-2; TRBD1 matches at 7 bases. This CDR3 region has 15 residues. Trimming at V came to 4 bases and at J to 8 bases, leaving 14 bases not matched to a gene. Germline V gene sequence: CDR1 SGHDT, CDR2 YYEEEE. The CDR3 DNA follows: TGTGCCAGCAGCCCAAGACAGGGTTTGAGGTTCGGCTACACCTTC. It codes for CASSPRQGLRFGYTF.

CDR3: CASTRTLNYGYTF. The CDR3 nucleotides read TGTGCCAGCACCCGTACCCTAAACTATGGCTACACCTTC. The rearrangement uses TRBV28 and TRBJ1-2, with unresolved D. The CDR3 has 13 amino acids. Germline assignment: CDR1 MDHEN and CDR2 SYDVKM. V gave up 7 bases and J gave up 2 bases, with 11 bases separating them.

V and J are TRBV6-5 and TRBJ1-1; D gene unclear. Germline CDR1 reads MNHEY; CDR2 reads SVGAGI. V shed 0 bases and J shed 11 bases, with 13 bases lying between them. The CDR3 sequence is 13 residues long. CDR3 nucleotides: TGTGCCAGCAGTTACTCGAATAGAGCCACGGCTTTCTTT. Translating gives CASSYSNRATAFF.

The sample holds a few counts of this clone. The CDR3 ends on some other residue instead of the conserved phenylalanine or tryptophan, so this is likely a read error. The DNA is omitted, as the CDR3 cannot be located on it reliably, and the CDR3 follows TCRdb's listing. The chain couples TRBV19 to TRBJ1-1; the table's D call TRBD1 went unverified against the DNA. With termini counted, the CDR3 has 11 amino acids. Germline lookup yields CDR1 LNHDA and CDR2 SQIVND (reference sequence). The CDR3 sequence: CASRKTDTEVS.

This clone was seen a few times. The chain employs TRBV9 and TRBJ1-5; 7 bases match TRBD1. Germline V CDR1 and CDR2: SGDLS, YYNGEE. CDR3 size: 16 residues. The ends lost 3 bases at V and 7 bases at J; junction bases unmatched: 13. The DNA for the CDR3 is TGTGCCAGCAGCGCCCAACCCGACAGGGAATACCAGCCCCAGCATTTT. The encoded protein is CASSAQPDREYQPQHF.

The chain joins TRBV28 to TRBJ1-1; perhaps TRBD1 as D (5 bases). The V gene lost 5 bases and the J gene lost 0 bases, with 13 bases spanning the gap. CDR1 is MDHEN, CDR2 SYDVKM, per germline. The CDR3 loop spans 15 amino acids. Here the CDR3 DNA reads TGTGCCAGCAGTCAGGGTGCTTCCGTGAACACTGAAGCTTTCTTT. Its translation: CASSQGASVNTEAFF.